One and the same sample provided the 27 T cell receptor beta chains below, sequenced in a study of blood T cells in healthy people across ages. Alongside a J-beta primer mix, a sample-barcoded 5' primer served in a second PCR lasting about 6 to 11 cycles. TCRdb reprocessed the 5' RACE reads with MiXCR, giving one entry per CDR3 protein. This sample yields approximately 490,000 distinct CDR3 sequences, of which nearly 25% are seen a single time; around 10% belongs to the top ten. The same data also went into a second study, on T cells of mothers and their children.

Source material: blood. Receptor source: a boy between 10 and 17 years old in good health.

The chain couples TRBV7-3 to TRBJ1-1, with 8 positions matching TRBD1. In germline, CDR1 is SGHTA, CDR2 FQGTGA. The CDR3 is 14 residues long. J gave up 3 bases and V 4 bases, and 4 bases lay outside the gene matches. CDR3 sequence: CASSSTGGDTEAFF. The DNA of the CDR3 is TGTGCCAGCAGCTCTACAGGGGGGGACACTGAAGCTTTCTTT.

The CDR3 is CASSYFTNRDEAFF. DNA for the CDR3: TGTGCCAGCAGCTACTTCACCAACAGGGATGAAGCTTTCTTT. The gene calls are TRBV11-1 and TRBJ1-1, with a possible D match to TRBD1 (6 bases). The CDR3 extends over 14 amino acids. Germline assignment: CDR1 SGHAT and CDR2 FQDESV (reference sequence). V shed 4 bases and J shed 7 bases, with 16 bases lying between them. Filled out from reference TRBV11-1 and TRBJ1-1, the complete variable domain reads EAEVAQSPRYKITEKSQAVAFWCDPISGHATLYWYRQILGQGPELLVQFQDESVVDDSQLPKDRFSAERLKGVDSTLKIQPAELGDSAMYLCASSYFTNRDEAFFGQGTRLTVV.

The CDR3 nucleotides are TGTGCCAGCAGTTCCAGACAGTACAATGAGCAGTTCTTC. Translation: CASSSRQYNEQFF. The V call is TRBV27, the J call TRBJ2-1, with D perhaps TRBD1 (5 bases). CDR3 length: 13 amino acids. Per the germline V gene, CDR1 is MNHEY and CDR2 is SMNVEV (reference sequence). V shed 4 bases and J shed 4 bases, with 8 bases lying between them.

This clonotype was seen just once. CDR3 amino acids: CASSPLDGLYGYTF. The CDR3 DNA is TGTGCCAGCAGTCCCCTTGACGGTCTCTATGGCTACACCTTC. The V gene is TRBV27, the J gene TRBJ1-2; no clear D gene. From germline, CDR1 is MNHEY and CDR2 SMNVEV (reference sequence). This CDR3 spans 14 amino acids. Deletions cut 5 bases from V and 4 bases from J, with 14 bases between.

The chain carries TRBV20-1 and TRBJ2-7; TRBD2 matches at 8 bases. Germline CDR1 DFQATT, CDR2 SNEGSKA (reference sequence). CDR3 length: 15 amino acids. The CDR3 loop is CSGGDRGRSSYEQYF. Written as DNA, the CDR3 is TGCAGCGGGGGGGACCGGGGACGGAGCTCCTACGAGCAGTACTTC.

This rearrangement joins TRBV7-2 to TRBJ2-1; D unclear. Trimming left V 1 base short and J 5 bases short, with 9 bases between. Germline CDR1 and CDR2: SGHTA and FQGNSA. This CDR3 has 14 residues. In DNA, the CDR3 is TGTGCCAGCAGCTTAGGCTCACCCAACAATGAGCAGTTCTTC. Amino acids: CASSLGSPNNEQFF.

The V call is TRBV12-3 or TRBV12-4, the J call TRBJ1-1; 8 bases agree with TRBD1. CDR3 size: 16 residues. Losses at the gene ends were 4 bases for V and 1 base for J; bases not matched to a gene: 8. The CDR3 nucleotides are TGTGCCAGCAGTTCAACACCGGGACAGGAGAACACTGAAGCTTTCTTT. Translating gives CASSSTPGQENTEAFF.

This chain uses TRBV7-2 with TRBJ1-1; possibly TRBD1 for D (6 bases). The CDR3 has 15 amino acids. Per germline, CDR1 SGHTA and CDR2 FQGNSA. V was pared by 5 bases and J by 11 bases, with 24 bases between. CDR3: CASSAGTPAPWGAFF. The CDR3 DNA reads TGTGCCAGCAGCGCGGGGACACCAGCCCCATGGGGGGCTTTCTTT.

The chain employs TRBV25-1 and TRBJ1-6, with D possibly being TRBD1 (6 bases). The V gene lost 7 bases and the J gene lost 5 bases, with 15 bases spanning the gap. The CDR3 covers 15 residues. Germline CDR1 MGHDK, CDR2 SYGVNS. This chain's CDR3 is CASNLGQTDNSPLHF. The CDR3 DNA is TGTGCCAGCAACCTCGGACAGACGGATAATTCACCCCTCCACTTT. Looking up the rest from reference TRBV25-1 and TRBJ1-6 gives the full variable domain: EADIYQTPRYLVIGTGKKITLECSQTMGHDKMYWYQQDPGMELHLIHYSYGVNSTEKGDLSSESTVSRIRTEHFPLTLESARPSHTSQYLCASNLGQTDNSPLHFGNGTRLTVT.

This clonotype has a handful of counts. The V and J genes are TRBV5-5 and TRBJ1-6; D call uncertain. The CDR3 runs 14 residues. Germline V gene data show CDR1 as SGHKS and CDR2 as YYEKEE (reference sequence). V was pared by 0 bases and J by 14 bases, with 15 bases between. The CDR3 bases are TGTGCCAGCAGCTTGGCAGGATCCCGTAAGTCCCTCCACTTT. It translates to CASSLAGSRKSLHF.

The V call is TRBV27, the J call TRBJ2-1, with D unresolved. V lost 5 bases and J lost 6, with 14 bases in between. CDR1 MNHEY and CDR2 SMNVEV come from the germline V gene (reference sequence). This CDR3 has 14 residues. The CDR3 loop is CASSHGPLSNEQFF. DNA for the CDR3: TGTGCCAGCAGTCATGGTCCCTTATCCAATGAGCAGTTCTTC.

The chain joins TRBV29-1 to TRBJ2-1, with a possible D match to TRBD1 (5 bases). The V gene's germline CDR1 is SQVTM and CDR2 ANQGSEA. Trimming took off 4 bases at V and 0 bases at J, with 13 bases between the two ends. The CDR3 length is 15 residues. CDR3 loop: CSVGGQTLSYNEQFF. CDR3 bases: TGCAGCGTTGGTGGACAAACGCTCTCCTACAATGAGCAGTTCTTC.

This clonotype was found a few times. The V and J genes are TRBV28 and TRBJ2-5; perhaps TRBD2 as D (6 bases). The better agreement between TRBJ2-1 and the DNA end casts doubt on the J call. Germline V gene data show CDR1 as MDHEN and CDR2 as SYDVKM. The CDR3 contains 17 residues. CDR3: CASSLPPLGGGYNEQFF. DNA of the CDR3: TGTGCCAGCAGTTTACCCCCTCTGGGAGGAGGCTACAATGAGCAGTTCTTC.

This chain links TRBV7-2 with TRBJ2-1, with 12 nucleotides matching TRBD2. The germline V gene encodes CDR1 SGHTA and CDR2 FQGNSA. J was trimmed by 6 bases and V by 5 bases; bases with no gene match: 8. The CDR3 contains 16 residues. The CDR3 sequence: CASSPLAGGPPNEQFF. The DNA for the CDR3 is TGTGCCAGCAGCCCCCTAGCGGGGGGGCCCCCCAATGAGCAGTTCTTC.

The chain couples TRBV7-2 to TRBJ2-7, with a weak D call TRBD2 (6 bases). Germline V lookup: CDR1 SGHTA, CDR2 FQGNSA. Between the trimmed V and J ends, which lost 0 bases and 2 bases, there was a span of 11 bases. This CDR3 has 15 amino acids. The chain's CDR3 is CASSLARDPAYEQYF. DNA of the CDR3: TGTGCCAGCAGCTTAGCGCGGGACCCAGCCTACGAGCAGTACTTC.

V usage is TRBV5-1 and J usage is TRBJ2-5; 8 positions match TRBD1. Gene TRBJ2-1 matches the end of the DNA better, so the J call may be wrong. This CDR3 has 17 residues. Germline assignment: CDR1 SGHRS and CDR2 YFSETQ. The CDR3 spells CASSLLSWQGASNEQFF. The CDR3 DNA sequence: TGCGCCAGCAGCTTGCTATCTTGGCAGGGGGCCTCCAATGAGCAGTTCTTC.

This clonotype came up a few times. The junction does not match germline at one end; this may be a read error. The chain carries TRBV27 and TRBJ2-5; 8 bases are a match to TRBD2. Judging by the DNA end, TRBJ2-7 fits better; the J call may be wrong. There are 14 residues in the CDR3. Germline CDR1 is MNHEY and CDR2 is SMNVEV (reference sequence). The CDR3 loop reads CANSFGTRGYEQYF. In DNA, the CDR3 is TGTGCCAACAGTTTTGGGACTAGAGGATACGAGCAGTACTTC.

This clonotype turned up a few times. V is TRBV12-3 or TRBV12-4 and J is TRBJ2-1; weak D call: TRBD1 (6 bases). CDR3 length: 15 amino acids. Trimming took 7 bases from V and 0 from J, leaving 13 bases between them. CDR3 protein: CASTSWGPSYNEQFF. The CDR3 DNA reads TGTGCCAGCACCTCGTGGGGGCCCTCCTACAATGAGCAGTTCTTC.

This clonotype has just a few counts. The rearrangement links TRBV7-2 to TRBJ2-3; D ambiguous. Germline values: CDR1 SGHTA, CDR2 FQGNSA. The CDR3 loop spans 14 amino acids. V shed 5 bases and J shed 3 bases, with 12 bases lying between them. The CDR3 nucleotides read TGTGCCAGCAGCCAGATAGGACGAACAGATACGCAGTATTTT. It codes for CASSQIGRTDTQYF.

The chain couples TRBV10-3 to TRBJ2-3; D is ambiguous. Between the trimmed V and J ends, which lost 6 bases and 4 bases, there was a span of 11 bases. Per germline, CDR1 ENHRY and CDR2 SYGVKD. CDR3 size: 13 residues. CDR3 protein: CAIRPTKADTQYF. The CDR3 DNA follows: TGTGCCATCAGACCGACCAAGGCAGATACGCAGTATTTT.

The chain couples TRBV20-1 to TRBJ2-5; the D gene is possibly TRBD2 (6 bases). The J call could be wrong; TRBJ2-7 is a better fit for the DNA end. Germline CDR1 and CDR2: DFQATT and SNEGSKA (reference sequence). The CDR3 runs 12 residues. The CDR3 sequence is CSAMGLANEQYF. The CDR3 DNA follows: TGCAGTGCAATGGGCCTAGCGAACGAGCAGTACTTC.

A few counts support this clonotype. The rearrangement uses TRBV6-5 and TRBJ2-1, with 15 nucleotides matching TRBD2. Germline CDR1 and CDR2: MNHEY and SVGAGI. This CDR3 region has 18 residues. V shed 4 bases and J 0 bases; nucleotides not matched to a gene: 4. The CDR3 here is CASSLGLAGGGSYNEQFF. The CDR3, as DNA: TGTGCCAGCAGTTTGGGACTAGCGGGGGGCGGCTCCTACAATGAGCAGTTCTTC.

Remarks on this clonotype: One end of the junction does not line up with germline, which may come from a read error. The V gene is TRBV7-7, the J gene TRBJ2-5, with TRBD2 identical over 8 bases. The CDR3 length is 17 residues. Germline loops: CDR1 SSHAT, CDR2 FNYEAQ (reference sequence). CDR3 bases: TGTGCTAGCAGCTTAGGCCGGGGGGGGAGCACCGGAGAGACCCAGTACTTC. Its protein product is CASSLGRGGSTGETQYF.

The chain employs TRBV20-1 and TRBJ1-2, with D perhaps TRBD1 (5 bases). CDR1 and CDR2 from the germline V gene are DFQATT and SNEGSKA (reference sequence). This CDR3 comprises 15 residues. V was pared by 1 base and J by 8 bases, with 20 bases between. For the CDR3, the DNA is TGCAGTGCTAGAGCCGCGGCAGGGAAGAATGGAGGCTACACCTTC. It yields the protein CSARAAAGKNGGYTF.

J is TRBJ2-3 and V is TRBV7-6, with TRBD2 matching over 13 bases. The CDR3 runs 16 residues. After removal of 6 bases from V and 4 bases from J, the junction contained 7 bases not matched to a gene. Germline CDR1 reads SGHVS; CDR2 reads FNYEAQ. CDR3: CASSPTSGGAADTQYF. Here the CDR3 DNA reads TGTGCCAGCAGTCCTACTAGCGGGGGGGCCGCAGATACGCAGTATTTT. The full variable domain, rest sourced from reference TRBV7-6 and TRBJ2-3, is GAGVSQSPRYKVTKRGQDVALRCDPISGHVSLYWYRQALGQGPEFLTYFNYEAQQDKSGLPNDRFSAERPEGSISTLTIQRTEQRDSAMYRCASSPTSGGAADTQYFGPGTRLTVL.

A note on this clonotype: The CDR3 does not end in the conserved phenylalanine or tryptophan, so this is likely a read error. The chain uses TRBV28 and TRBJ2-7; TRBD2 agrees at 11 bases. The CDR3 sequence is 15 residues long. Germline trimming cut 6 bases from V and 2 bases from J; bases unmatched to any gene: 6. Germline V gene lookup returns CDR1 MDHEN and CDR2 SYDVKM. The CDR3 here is CASSPGTSGTYEQYL. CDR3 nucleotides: TGTGCCAGCAGCCCCGGGACTAGCGGAACCTACGAGCAGTACCTC.

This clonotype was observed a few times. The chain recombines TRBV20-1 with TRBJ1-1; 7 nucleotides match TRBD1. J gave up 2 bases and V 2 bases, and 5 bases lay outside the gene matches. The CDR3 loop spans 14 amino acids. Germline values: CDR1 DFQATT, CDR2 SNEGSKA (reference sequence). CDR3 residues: CSARRQGGNTEAFF. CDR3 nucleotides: TGCAGTGCTAGAAGACAGGGAGGAAACACTGAAGCTTTCTTT.